This TCR beta chain was profiled in a study of blood T cells in healthy people across ages. Study overall: About one barcoded beta molecule per two T cells came from capture by template switching. Whole-study results and caveats: Naive and antigen-experienced cells could not be conclusively compared, given unsorted PBMCs. Unknown donor CMV status possibly confounded expanded clonotype changes.

The CDR3 runs 17 residues. Germline CDR1 reads LGHNA; CDR2 reads YNFKEQ. The trim removed 0 bases at V and 0 bases at J, leaving 2 bases unmatched. This clonotype has a handful of counts. Its antigen remains unknown. The authors ran a second PCR of about 6 to 11 cycles using a sample-barcoded 5' primer and a J-beta primer mix. Every single cDNA molecule received a tag from a template-switch adaptor with 12 random nucleotides. TCRdb called the 5' RACE reads again in MiXCR, with one record for every CDR3 protein. Counted here are 1 million or so distinct CDR3 sequences, 35% to 55% occurring once; the ten biggest clones make up 18%.

J is TRBJ2-4 and V is TRBV4-2, with TRBD2 matching 10 bases. This TCR derives from a woman aged 55-69 years in good health. Sample: blood. CDR3 region: CASSQDLAGVAKNIQYF. For the CDR3, the DNA is TGTGCCAGCAGCCAAGATCTAGCGGGGGTAGCCAAAAACATTCAGTACTTC.